The clone carrying this TCR beta chain has just a few counts. No antigen is known for it. Germline V gene lookup returns CDR1 DFQATT and CDR2 SNEGSKA (reference sequence). V lost 4 bases and J lost 2; bases outside the gene matches: 8. CDR3 length: 14 amino acids. These data originate in a study of T-cell reconstitution after alpha-beta-depleted transplantation in children. Study-wide points: About two months after transplant, alpha-beta T cells reportedly came from several hundred expanded graft clones. Surviving thymic progenitors and recipient T cells were the source of high TCRbeta diversity at day 60 in some patients. Newly produced T cells mostly provided counts and TCRbeta diversity after one year, as hyperexpanded clones declined.

Unique molecular identifiers were incorporated into the prepared TCRbeta library. TCRdb re-called the PCR reads through MiXCR, storing one row per CDR3 protein. The data show a few hundred thousand distinct CDR3 sequences, with roughly 16% seen just once and 25% to 35% held by the top ten. This TCR was recovered from a boy less than two years old who had a stem cell transplant for Wiskott-Aldrich syndrome, so the T cells may come from the graft donor. The genes are TRBV20-1 and TRBJ2-7, with TRBD2 matching 7 bases. The sample in question was PBMCs, mostly from graft donor cells, obtained 360 days after TCRalphabeta/CD19-depleted stem cell transplant. The CDR3: CSATLAVSPYEQYF. CDR3 nucleotide sequence: TGCAGTGCTACCCTAGCGGTCTCTCCCTACGAGCAGTACTTC.